This passage covers 32 T cell receptor beta chains from one sample sequenced in a study of blood T cell repertoires in COVID-19. Sequenced by immunoSEQ multiplex PCR; TCRdb stores in-frame clones only, minus some. The table has 30,000 to 35,000 clones, around 88% seen once. Source material: peripheral blood. The receptors stem from a woman in her 70s with active COVID-19.

The chain links TRBV27 to TRBJ2-2; D may be TRBD2 (6 bases). The CDR3 extends over 19 amino acids. Trimming cost V 2 bases and J 6 bases, with 25 bases left between them. Germline-derived CDR1 and CDR2 are MNHEY and SMNVEV (reference sequence). This chain's CDR3 is CASSLTAPGWGGAAGELFF. In DNA, the CDR3 is TGTGCCAGCAGTTTAACGGCCCCGGGATGGGGCGGGGCTGCCGGGGAGCTGTTTTTT.

V gene TRBV5-5 combines with J gene TRBJ2-7; perhaps TRBD1 as D (5 bases). The CDR3 has 15 residues. The V and J ends lost 3 bases and 2 bases respectively, with 15 bases between them. The V gene's germline CDR1 is SGHKS and CDR2 YYEKEE (reference sequence). The CDR3 DNA reads as TGTGCCAGCAGCTCCCCAGGGCCCCCCGCCTACGAGCAGTACTTC. Translated, it gives CASSSPGPPAYEQYF.

This chain joins TRBV16 and TRBJ1-6; 11 bases align to TRBD1. The V segment lost 4 bases and the J segment 13 bases; nucleotides outside the gene matches: 6. This CDR3 spans 14 amino acids. CDR1 is KGHSY and CDR2 is FQNENV in the germline V gene. The CDR3 DNA follows: TGTGCCAGCAGCCCGGGACAGGGGGAGAACCCCCTCCACTTT. Its protein product is CASSPGQGENPLHF.

The chain is built from TRBV5-1 and TRBJ2-1; no clear D gene. The V end was cut by 0 bases, the J end by 3 bases, with 7 bases between. Germline V CDR1 and CDR2: SGHRS, YFSETQ. The CDR3 spans 14 residues. In DNA, the CDR3 is TGCGCCAGCAGCTTGGAGAGGAACTACAATGAGCAGTTCTTC. Its protein product is CASSLERNYNEQFF.

This clone was seen a handful of times. The J gene is TRBJ2-2, the V gene TRBV29-1; 9 bases are shared with TRBD2. V was pared by 4 bases and J by 5 bases, with 8 bases of the junction left unmatched. This CDR3 contains 15 residues. Germline V CDR1 and CDR2: SQVTM, ANQGSEA. The CDR3 sequence: CSVVLGLAGTGELFF. CDR3 nucleotide sequence: TGCAGCGTTGTCCTGGGGCTAGCGGGGACCGGGGAGCTGTTTTTT.

The J gene is TRBJ1-5, the V gene TRBV19; TRBD1 agrees at 7 bases. The CDR3 covers 14 residues. Per germline, CDR1 LNHDA and CDR2 SQIVND (reference sequence). V lost 7 bases, J lost 3 bases, and 6 bases stayed unmatched. Here the CDR3 reads CASTDRANNQPQHF. In DNA, the CDR3 is TGTGCCAGTACCGACAGGGCGAACAATCAGCCCCAGCATTTT. The complete variable domain, with remaining parts taken from reference TRBV19 and TRBJ1-5, reads DGGITQSPKYLFRKEGQNVTLSCEQNLNHDAMYWYRQDPGQGLRLIYYSQIVNDFQKGDIAEGYSVSREKKESFPLTVTSAQKNPTAFYLCASTDRANNQPQHFGDGTRLSIL.

The chain employs TRBV11-3 and TRBJ2-6; 8 nucleotides agree with TRBD1. Germline values: CDR1 SGHNT, CDR2 YENEEA. V lost 5 bases to trimming and J lost 7 bases; unmatched junction nucleotides: 13. This CDR3 has 17 residues. CDR3 loop: CASSKPGLQGGANVLTF. In DNA form, the CDR3 reads TGTGCCAGCAGCAAGCCGGGTTTACAGGGGGGCGCCAACGTCCTGACTTTC.

This clone was seen a few times. The CDR3 sequence: CAWSPRGGGNQPQHF. The CDR3 bases are TGTGCCTGGAGCCCCCGGGGAGGGGGTAATCAGCCCCAGCATTTT. V and J are TRBV30 and TRBJ1-5, with D possibly matching TRBD1 (6 bases). V was cut by 3 bases and J by 4 bases, with 16 bases left in between. There are 15 residues in the CDR3. CDR1 is GTSNPN and CDR2 is SVGIG in the germline V gene (reference sequence).

V usage is TRBV2 and J usage is TRBJ1-2; TRBD1 might be the D (6 bases). The CDR3 is 12 residues long. V was trimmed by 4 bases and J by 4 bases, leaving 7 bases between them. Looked up from germline, CDR1 is SNHLY and CDR2 is FYNNEI. CDR3 coding DNA: TGTGCCAGCAGTGCGGACAGCTATGGCTACACCTTC. This gives the protein CASSADSYGYTF.

This clone turned up a few times. The chain is built from TRBV4-3 and TRBJ1-6; 7 bases fit TRBD1. Germline V CDR1 and CDR2: LGHNA, YSLEER. The CDR3 length is 17 residues. V was pared by 0 bases and J by 9 bases, with 11 bases of the junction left unmatched. As DNA, the CDR3 is TGCGCCAGCAGCCAAGACCCGACAGGGAGGAAGGGTTCACCCCTCCACTTT. Translating gives CASSQDPTGRKGSPLHF.

Concerning this clone itself: Other DNA sequences in the same sample also yield this CDR3. The chain combines TRBV7-9 with TRBJ2-7, with D unclear. V lost 5 bases, J lost 1 base, and 3 bases lay in between. In germline, CDR1 is SEHNR, CDR2 FQNEAQ (reference sequence). This CDR3 has 11 residues. The CDR3 sequence is CASSPSYEQYF. CDR3 coding DNA: TGTGCCAGCAGCCCATCCTACGAGCAGTACTTC. Together with reference TRBV7-9 and TRBJ2-7, the CDR3 gives the full variable domain: DTGVSQNPRHKITKRGQNVTFRCDPISEHNRLYWYRQTLGQGPEFLTYFQNEAQLEKSRLLSDRFSAERPKGSFSTLEIQRTEQGDSAMYLCASSPSYEQYFGPGTRLTVT.

The chain uses TRBV11-3 and TRBJ2-1, with 8 bases aligning to TRBD2. The CDR3 contains 17 residues. CDR1 and CDR2 (germline): SGHNT, YENEEA. Losses at the gene ends were 0 bases for V and 8 bases for J; bases not matched to a gene: 12. The CDR3 reads CASSLEGRRGARDEQFF. In DNA, the CDR3 is TGTGCCAGCAGCTTAGAAGGTCGGCGGGGGGCCCGGGATGAGCAGTTCTTC.

The chain uses TRBV7-2 and TRBJ1-5; D unresolved. This CDR3 contains 13 residues. Trimming shortened V by 2 bases and J by 3 bases, and 5 bases separated the two germline ends. Germline V gives CDR1 SGHTA, CDR2 FQGNSA. The CDR3, as DNA: TGTGCCAGCAGCTTACAGAACAATCAGCCCCAGCATTTT. As protein: CASSLQNNQPQHF.

This sequence joins TRBV13 and TRBJ2-7; D ambiguous. Germline V CDR1 and CDR2: PRHDT, FYEKMQ (reference sequence). Trimming removed 0 bases at V and 4 bases at J, with 10 bases between. This CDR3 is 14 amino acids long. The CDR3 protein is CASSLGSLRYEQYF. The DNA for the CDR3 is TGTGCCAGCAGCTTAGGATCATTGAGGTACGAGCAGTACTTC.

The V and J genes are TRBV9 and TRBJ2-4; the match to TRBD1 covers 7 bases. Germline CDR1 reads SGDLS; CDR2 reads YYNGEE. The CDR3 runs 17 residues. The trim removed 3 bases at V and 2 bases at J, leaving 11 bases unmatched. For the CDR3, the DNA is TGTGCCAGCAGCGGGGGACAGAAGAATGTGACCAAAAACATTCAGTACTTC. Protein product: CASSGGQKNVTKNIQYF.

As regards this clone: One end of the junction does not line up with germline, which may come from a read error. The chain links TRBV6-4 to TRBJ1-1; 11 bases map to TRBD1. Germline CDR1 and CDR2: MRHNA and SNTAGT. This CDR3 is 15 amino acids long. Here the CDR3 reads CARSEISRTGGIAFF. CDR3 DNA sequence: TGTGCCAGGAGTGAAATATCAAGGACAGGGGGCATAGCTTTCTTT.

The chain uses TRBV4-3 and TRBJ2-1; TRBD2 agrees at 12 bases. The CDR3 contains 16 residues. With V trimmed by 4 bases and J by 5 bases, 6 bases remained unmatched. CDR1 is LGHNA, CDR2 YSLEER, per germline. The CDR3: CASSPRLAGADNEQFF. DNA of the CDR3: TGCGCCAGCAGCCCCCGACTAGCGGGGGCTGACAATGAGCAGTTCTTC.

The rearrangement uses TRBV4-2 and TRBJ2-4; tentatively, D is TRBD2 (7 bases). Germline CDR1 is LGHNA and CDR2 is YNFKEQ. Trimming left V 1 base short and J 2 bases short, with 18 bases between. The CDR3 loop spans 18 amino acids. CDR3 bases: TGTGCCAGCAGCCAAGGCACGGGCGGGGGCGGGACCAAAAACATTCAGTACTTC. As protein: CASSQGTGGGGTKNIQYF.

The chain carries TRBV6-1 and TRBJ1-5; no definite D call. Trimming cost V 1 base and J 6 bases, with 10 bases left between them. This CDR3 contains 14 residues. In germline, CDR1 is MNHNS, CDR2 SASEGT. For the CDR3, the DNA is TGTGCCAGCAGTGAAGGGCCGGAGGGTCAGCCCCAGCATTTT. It is translated as CASSEGPEGQPQHF.

Details on this clone: One end of the junction varies from germline; a read error may be responsible. This rearrangement joins TRBV7-7 to TRBJ2-5, with D hard to call. The CDR3 runs to 13 residues. From germline, CDR1 is SSHAT and CDR2 FNYEAQ (reference sequence). The CDR3 nucleotides are TGTGCTAGCAGCTTAGCAGCCGGAGAGACCCAGTACTTC. It translates to CASSLAAGETQYF.

The chain joins TRBV2 to TRBJ2-5; possibly TRBD2 for D (5 bases). The CDR3 has 14 residues. Trimming left V 6 bases short and J 5 bases short, with 16 bases between. CDR1 and CDR2 (germline): SNHLY, FYNNEI. The CDR3 here is CASSSSFSWETQYF. DNA of the CDR3: TGTGCCAGCAGCTCTAGCTTTTCGTGGGAGACCCAGTACTTC.

This clone was recorded only once. This chain joins TRBV28 and TRBJ2-5, with 7 bases that match TRBD1. This CDR3 is built from 15 residues. Per the germline V gene, CDR1 is MDHEN and CDR2 is SYDVKM. Losses at the gene ends were 5 bases for V and 0 bases for J; bases not matched to a gene: 6. The CDR3 DNA sequence: TGTGCCAGCAGTCCCTTGACAGGGAACCAAGAGACCCAGTACTTC. Encoded protein: CASSPLTGNQETQYF.

The V call is TRBV9, the J call TRBJ2-3; TRBD2 agrees at 7 bases. Trimming took 1 base from V and 2 from J; bases not matched to a gene: 4. Looked up from germline, CDR1 is SGDLS and CDR2 is YYNGEE. The CDR3 contains 15 residues. Here the CDR3 reads CASSVLADYTDTQYF. The CDR3 nucleotides are TGTGCCAGCAGCGTACTAGCGGATTACACAGATACGCAGTATTTT.

V gene TRBV9 combines with J gene TRBJ2-1; 9 nucleotides agree with TRBD2. The CDR3 covers 18 residues. The germline CDR1 and CDR2 sequences are SGDLS and YYNGEE. Unmatched junction bases numbered 10, after V lost 3 bases and J lost 0 bases. Written as DNA, the CDR3 is TGTGCCAGCAGCGCCGAAGCGGGGGGTCCTAGCTCCTACAATGAGCAGTTCTTC. Protein: CASSAEAGGPSSYNEQFF.

The V gene is TRBV25-1, the J gene TRBJ1-4; D possibly corresponds to TRBD1 (5 bases). This CDR3 spans 15 amino acids. V lost 5 bases, J lost 5 bases, and 15 bases lay in between. Germline V lookup: CDR1 MGHDK, CDR2 SYGVNS. The CDR3 loop reads CASSPLGGENEKLFF. CDR3 coding DNA: TGTGCCAGCAGTCCGCTCGGGGGAGAGAATGAAAAACTGTTTTTT.

This clone has just a few counts. V gene TRBV30 combines with J gene TRBJ1-5; D is unclear. This CDR3 region has 10 residues. V lost 3 bases and J lost 9, with 6 bases in between. Per germline, CDR1 GTSNPN and CDR2 SVGIG (reference sequence). The CDR3 DNA is TGTGCCTGGAGCCTCTGGCCCCAGCATTTT. It yields the protein CAWSLWPQHF. The full variable domain, its missing parts supplied by reference TRBV30 and TRBJ1-5, is SQTIHQWPATLVQPVGSPLSLECTVEGTSNPNLYWYRQAAGRGLQLLFYSVGIGQISSEVPQNLSASRPQDRQFILSSKKLLLSDSGFYLCAWSLWPQHFGDGTRLSIL.

The V gene is TRBV19, the J gene TRBJ1-2, with 7 bases identical to TRBD1. The trim removed 5 bases at V and 2 bases at J, leaving 14 bases unmatched. The germline V gene encodes CDR1 LNHDA and CDR2 SQIVND (reference sequence). The CDR3 sequence is 17 residues long. The CDR3 protein is CASSFLHRDRTNYGYTF. The CDR3 region has the DNA TGTGCCAGTAGTTTTCTGCATCGGGACAGAACAAACTATGGCTACACCTTC. The full variable domain, in which reference TRBV19 and TRBJ1-2 provide the parts outside the CDR3, is DGGITQSPKYLFRKEGQNVTLSCEQNLNHDAMYWYRQDPGQGLRLIYYSQIVNDFQKGDIAEGYSVSREKKESFPLTVTSAQKNPTAFYLCASSFLHRDRTNYGYTFGSGTRLTVV.

The V call is TRBV18, the J call TRBJ2-1; 12 nucleotides match TRBD2. Germline-derived CDR1 and CDR2 are KGHSH and LQKENI. CDR3 size: 18 residues. Germline trimming cut 4 bases from V and 7 bases from J; bases unmatched to any gene: 14. CDR3 bases: TGTGCCAGCTCACTCTATCGCTCTAGCGGGGGGGCCAGGAATGAGCAGTTCTTC. Encoded protein: CASSLYRSSGGARNEQFF.

J is TRBJ2-1 and V is TRBV30; 7 bases map to TRBD1. The CDR3 is made up of 14 amino acids. Germline CDR1 GTSNPN, CDR2 SVGIG (reference sequence). Trimming removed 4 bases from V and 2 bases from J; junction bases left unmatched: 5. CDR3 amino acids: CAWTDREPYNEQFF. The CDR3 nucleotides are TGTGCCTGGACCGACAGGGAGCCCTACAATGAGCAGTTCTTC.

As to this clone: A read error may account for a junction end that differs from germline. CDR3 sequence reads: CASSLGDRGAGFSYEQYF. In nucleotides, the CDR3 is TGTGCTAGCAGCTTGGGCGACAGGGGAGCGGGGTTCTCCTACGAGCAGTACTTC. V gene TRBV7-7 combines with J gene TRBJ2-7; tentatively, D is TRBD1 (8 bases). In germline, CDR1 is SSHAT, CDR2 FNYEAQ (reference sequence). The CDR3 extends over 18 amino acids.

The chain is built from TRBV6-5 and TRBJ2-5, with D maybe TRBD2 (5 bases). Between the trimmed V and J ends, which lost 2 bases and 5 bases, there was a span of 9 bases. This CDR3 is 13 amino acids long. In germline, CDR1 is MNHEY, CDR2 SVGAGI. The CDR3 sequence: CASSYRTGETQYF. CDR3 sequence (DNA): TGTGCCAGCAGTTACCGGACTGGGGAGACCCAGTACTTC.

CDR3 nucleotides: TGTGCCATCAGTCCCTGGCAGGGGGTAACCTACGAGCAGTACTTC. This encodes CAISPWQGVTYEQYF. The rearrangement uses TRBV10-3 and TRBJ2-7; 7 nucleotides agree with TRBD1. In germline, CDR1 is ENHRY, CDR2 SYGVKD. V gave up 5 bases and J gave up 2 bases; unmatched junction bases: 9. The CDR3 runs to 15 residues.